The 5 T cell receptor beta chains given below trace back to one sample, sequenced in a study of identical twins. TCRdb independently ran MiXCR on the 5' RACE reads; one entry per CDR3 protein. This table has about 530,000 distinct CDR3 sequences, approximately 20% appearing once. These data were likewise used in another study, on yellow fever vaccine responses in identical twins.

The sequenced sample was CD4+ T cells sorted from blood. The receptors come from a young woman in good health.

This clonotype was counted ten times or more. The chain recombines TRBV11-1 with TRBJ2-2; D is unresolved. V lost 1 base and J 0 bases, leaving 15 bases between the germline ends. This CDR3 has 18 amino acids. CDR1 is SGHAT and CDR2 is FQDESV in the germline V gene (reference sequence). CDR3 sequence: CASSLESRFLANTGELFF. The CDR3 region has the DNA TGTGCCAGCAGCTTAGAGAGTCGGTTTCTCGCGAACACCGGGGAGCTGTTTTTT.

Here the CDR3 reads CAMTPVSGNTIYF. In DNA, the CDR3 is TGTGCCATGACACCAGTCTCTGGAAACACCATATATTTT. The chain employs TRBV10-3 and TRBJ1-3; no definite D call. Deletions cut 9 bases from V and 0 bases from J, with 9 bases between. Germline CDR1 ENHRY, CDR2 SYGVKD. CDR3 length: 13 amino acids.

The chain uses TRBV18 and TRBJ2-7; 9 nucleotides align to TRBD1. From germline, CDR1 is KGHSH and CDR2 LQKENI. The CDR3 totals 15 residues. V lost 3 bases, J lost 2 bases, and 5 bases stayed unmatched. CDR3 nucleotides: TGTGCCAGCTCACCGGGGACAGGGTTTGCCTACGAGCAGTACTTC. As protein: CASSPGTGFAYEQYF.

The rearrangement links TRBV5-1 to TRBJ2-7; the D is unclear. The CDR3 runs 14 residues. Germline V gives CDR1 SGHRS, CDR2 YFSETQ. The germline V and J ends were trimmed by 2 bases and 1 base, with 10 bases remaining between them. CDR3 residues: CASSFGQGSYEQYV. The CDR3 DNA follows: TGCGCCAGCAGCTTTGGTCAAGGATCCTACGAGCAGTACGTC.

The rearrangement links TRBV6-5 to TRBJ1-1; D gene uncertain. V was trimmed by 2 bases and J by 1 base, leaving 11 bases between them. This CDR3 region has 15 residues. CDR1 MNHEY and CDR2 SVGAGI come from the germline V gene. CDR3 bases: TGTGCCAGCAGTTACCCGGGGTTCGGGAACACTGAAGCTTTCTTT. It translates to CASSYPGFGNTEAFF.